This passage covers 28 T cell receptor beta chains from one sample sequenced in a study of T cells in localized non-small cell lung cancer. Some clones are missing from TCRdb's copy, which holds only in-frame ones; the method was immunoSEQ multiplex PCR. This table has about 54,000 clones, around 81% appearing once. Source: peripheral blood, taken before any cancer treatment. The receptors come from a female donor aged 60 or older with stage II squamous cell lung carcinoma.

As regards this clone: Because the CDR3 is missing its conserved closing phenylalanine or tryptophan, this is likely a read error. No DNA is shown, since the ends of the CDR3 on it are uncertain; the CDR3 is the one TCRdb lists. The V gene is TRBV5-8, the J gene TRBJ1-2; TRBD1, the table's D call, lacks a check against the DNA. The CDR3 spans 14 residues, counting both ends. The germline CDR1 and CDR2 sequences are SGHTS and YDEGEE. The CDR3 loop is CASSLGVGTGLPEV.

The CDR3 here is CASSLGGGSTDTQYF. The CDR3 DNA reads as TGCGCCAGCAGCTTGGGCGGGGGTAGCACAGATACGCAGTATTTT. V is TRBV5-1 and J is TRBJ2-3, with TRBD2 matching 7 bases. CDR3 length: 15 residues. Per the germline V gene, CDR1 is SGHRS and CDR2 is YFSETQ. V shed 0 bases, J shed 0 bases, and the junction held 1 base outside the gene matches. The entire variable domain, with the rest obtained from reference TRBV5-1 and TRBJ2-3, is as follows: KAGVTQTPRYLIKTRGQQVTLSCSPISGHRSVSWYQQTPGQGLQFLFEYFSETQRNKGNFPGRFSGRQFSNSRSEMNVSTLELGDSALYLCASSLGGGSTDTQYFGPGTRLTVL.

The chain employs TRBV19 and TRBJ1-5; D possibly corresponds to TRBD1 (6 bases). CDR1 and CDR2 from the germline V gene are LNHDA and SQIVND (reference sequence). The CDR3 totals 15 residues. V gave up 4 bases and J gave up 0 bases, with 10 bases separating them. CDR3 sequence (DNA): TGTGCCAGTAGTACGTACAGGGATAGCAATCAGCCCCAGCATTTT. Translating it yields CASSTYRDSNQPQHF.

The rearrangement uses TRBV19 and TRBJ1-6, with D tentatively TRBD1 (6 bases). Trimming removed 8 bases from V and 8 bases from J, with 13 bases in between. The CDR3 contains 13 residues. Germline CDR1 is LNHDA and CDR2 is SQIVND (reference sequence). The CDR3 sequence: CASSTGIDSPLHF. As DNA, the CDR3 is TGTGCCAGTTCTACAGGGATTGATTCACCCCTCCACTTT.

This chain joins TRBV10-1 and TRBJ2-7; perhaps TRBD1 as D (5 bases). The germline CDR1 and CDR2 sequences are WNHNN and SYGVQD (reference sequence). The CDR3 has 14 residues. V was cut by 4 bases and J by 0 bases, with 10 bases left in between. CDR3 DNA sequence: TGCGCCAGCAGTGCGGCCAGGGCCTCCTACGAGCAGTACTTC. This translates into CASSAARASYEQYF.

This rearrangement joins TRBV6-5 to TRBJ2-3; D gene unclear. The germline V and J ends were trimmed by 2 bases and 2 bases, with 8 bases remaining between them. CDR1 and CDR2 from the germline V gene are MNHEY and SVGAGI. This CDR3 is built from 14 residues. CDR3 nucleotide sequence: TGTGCCAGCAGTTACGATCTGTACACAGATACGCAGTATTTT. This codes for CASSYDLYTDTQYF.

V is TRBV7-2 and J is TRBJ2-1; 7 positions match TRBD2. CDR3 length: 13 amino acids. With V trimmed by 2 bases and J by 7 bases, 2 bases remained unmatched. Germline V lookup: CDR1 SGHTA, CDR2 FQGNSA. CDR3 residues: CASSLRRGNEQFF. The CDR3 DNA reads TGTGCCAGCAGCTTAAGGCGGGGGAATGAGCAGTTCTTC.

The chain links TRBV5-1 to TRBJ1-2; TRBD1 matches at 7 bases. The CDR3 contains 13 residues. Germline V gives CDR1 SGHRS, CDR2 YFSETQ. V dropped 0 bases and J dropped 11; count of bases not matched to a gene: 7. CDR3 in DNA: TGCGCCAGCAGCTTGGACAGGGGTGAGGAATACACCTTC. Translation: CASSLDRGEEYTF.

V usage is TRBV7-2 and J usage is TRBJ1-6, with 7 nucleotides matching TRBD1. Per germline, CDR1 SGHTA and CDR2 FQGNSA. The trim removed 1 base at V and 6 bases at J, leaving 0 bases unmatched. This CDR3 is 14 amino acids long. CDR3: CASSLDRGNSPLHF. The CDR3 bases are TGTGCCAGCAGCTTAGACAGGGGTAATTCACCCCTCCACTTT.

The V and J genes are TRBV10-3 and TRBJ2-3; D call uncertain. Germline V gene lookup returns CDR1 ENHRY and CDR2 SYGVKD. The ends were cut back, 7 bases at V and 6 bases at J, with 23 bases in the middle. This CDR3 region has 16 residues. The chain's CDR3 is CAIKEPSARTPDTQYF. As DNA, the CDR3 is TGTGCCATCAAAGAACCATCGGCAAGGACCCCGGATACGCAGTATTTT.

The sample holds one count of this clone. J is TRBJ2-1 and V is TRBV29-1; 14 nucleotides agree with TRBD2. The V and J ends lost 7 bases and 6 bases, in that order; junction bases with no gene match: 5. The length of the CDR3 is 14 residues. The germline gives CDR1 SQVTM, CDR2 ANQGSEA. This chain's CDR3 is CSATTSGGANEQFF. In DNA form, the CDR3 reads TGCAGCGCCACGACTAGCGGGGGGGCCAATGAGCAGTTCTTC.

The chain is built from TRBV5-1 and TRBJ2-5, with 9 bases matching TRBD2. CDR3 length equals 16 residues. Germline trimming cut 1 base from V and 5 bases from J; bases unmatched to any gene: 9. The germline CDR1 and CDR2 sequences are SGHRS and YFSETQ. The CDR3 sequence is CASSLILAGRRETQYF. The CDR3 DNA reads TGCGCCAGCAGCTTGATCCTAGCGGGGCGGCGGGAGACCCAGTACTTC. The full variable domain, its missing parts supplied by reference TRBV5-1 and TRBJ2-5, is KAGVTQTPRYLIKTRGQQVTLSCSPISGHRSVSWYQQTPGQGLQFLFEYFSETQRNKGNFPGRFSGRQFSNSRSEMNVSTLELGDSALYLCASSLILAGRRETQYFGPGTRLLVL.

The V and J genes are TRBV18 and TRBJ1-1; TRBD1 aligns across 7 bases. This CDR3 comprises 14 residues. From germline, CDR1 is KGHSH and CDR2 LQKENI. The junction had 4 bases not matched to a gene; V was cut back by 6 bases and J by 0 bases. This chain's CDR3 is CASSQGQLNTEAFF. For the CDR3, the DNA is TGTGCCAGCTCGCAGGGACAGCTGAACACTGAAGCTTTCTTT.

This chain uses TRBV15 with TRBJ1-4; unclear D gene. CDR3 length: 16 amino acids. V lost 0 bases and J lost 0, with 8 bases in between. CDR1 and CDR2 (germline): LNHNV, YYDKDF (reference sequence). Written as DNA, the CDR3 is TGTGCCACCAGCAGAGACCGGGGTGCAACTAATGAAAAACTGTTTTTT. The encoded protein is CATSRDRGATNEKLFF.

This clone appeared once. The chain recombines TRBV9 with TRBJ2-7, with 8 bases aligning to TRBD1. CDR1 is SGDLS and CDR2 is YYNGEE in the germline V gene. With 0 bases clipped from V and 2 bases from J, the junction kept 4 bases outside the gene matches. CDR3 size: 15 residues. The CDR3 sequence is CASSVAGGLAYEQYF. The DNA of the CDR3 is TGTGCCAGCAGCGTAGCAGGGGGCCTCGCCTACGAGCAGTACTTC. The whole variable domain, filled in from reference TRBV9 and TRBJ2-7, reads DSGVTQTPKHLITATGQRVTLRCSPRSGDLSVYWYQQSLDQGLQFLIQYYNGEERAKGNILERFSAQQFPDLHSELNLSSLELGDSALYFCASSVAGGLAYEQYFGPGTRLTVT.

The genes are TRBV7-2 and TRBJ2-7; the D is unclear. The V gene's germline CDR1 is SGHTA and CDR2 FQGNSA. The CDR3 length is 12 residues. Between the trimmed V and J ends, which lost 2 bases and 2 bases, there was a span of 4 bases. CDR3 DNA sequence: TGTGCCAGCAGCTTAAGGGCCTACGAGCAGTACTTC. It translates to CASSLRAYEQYF. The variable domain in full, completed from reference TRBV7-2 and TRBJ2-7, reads GAGVSQSPSNKVTEKGKDVELRCDPISGHTALYWYRQSLGQGLEFLIYFQGNSAPDKSGLPSDRFSAERTGGSVSTLTIQRTQQEDSAVYLCASSLRAYEQYFGPGTRLTVT.

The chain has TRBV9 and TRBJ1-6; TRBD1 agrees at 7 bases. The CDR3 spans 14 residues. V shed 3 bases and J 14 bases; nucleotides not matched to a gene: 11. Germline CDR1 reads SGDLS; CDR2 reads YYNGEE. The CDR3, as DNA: TGTGCCAGCAGCGAAGCGACAGGGCTCCGGTCCCTCCACTTT. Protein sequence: CASSEATGLRSLHF.

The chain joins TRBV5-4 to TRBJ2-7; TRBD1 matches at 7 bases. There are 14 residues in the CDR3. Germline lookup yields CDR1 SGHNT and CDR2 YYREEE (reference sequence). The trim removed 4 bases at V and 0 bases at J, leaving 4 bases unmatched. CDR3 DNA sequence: TGTGCCAGCAGCCGTCGGGACAGCTCCTACGAGCAGTACTTC. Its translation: CASSRRDSSYEQYF. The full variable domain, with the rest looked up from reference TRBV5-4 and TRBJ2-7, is ETGVTQSPTHLIKTRGQQVTLRCSSQSGHNTVSWYQQALGQGPQFIFQYYREEENGRGNFPPRFSGLQFPNYSSELNVNALELDDSALYLCASSRRDSSYEQYFGPGTRLTVT.

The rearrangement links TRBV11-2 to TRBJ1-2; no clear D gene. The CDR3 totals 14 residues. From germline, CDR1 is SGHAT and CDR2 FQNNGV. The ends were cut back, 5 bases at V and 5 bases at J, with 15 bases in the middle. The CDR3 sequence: CASSQGSERYGYTF. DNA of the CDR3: TGTGCCAGCAGCCAAGGGTCAGAGCGGTATGGCTACACCTTC.

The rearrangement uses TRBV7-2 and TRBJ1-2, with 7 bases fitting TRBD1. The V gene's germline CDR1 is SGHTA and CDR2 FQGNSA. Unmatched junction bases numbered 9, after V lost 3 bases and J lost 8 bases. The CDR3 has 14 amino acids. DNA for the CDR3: TGTGCCAGCAGCTTGGGCCGCCAGGGGGGAGGCTACACCTTC. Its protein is CASSLGRQGGGYTF.

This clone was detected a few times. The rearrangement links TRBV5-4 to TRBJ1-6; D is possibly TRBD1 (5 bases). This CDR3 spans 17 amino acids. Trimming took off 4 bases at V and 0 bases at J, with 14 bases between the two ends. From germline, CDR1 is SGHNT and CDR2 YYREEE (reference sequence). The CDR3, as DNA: TGTGCCAGCAGCCCCGGGACGCCGAGCTCCTATAATTCACCCCTCCACTTT. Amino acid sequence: CASSPGTPSSYNSPLHF.

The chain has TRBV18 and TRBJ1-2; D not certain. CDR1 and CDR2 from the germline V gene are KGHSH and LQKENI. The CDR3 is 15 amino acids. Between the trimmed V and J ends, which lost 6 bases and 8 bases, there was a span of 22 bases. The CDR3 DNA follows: TGTGCCAGCTCTCCAGCTAGGCTGGGAGGAGAAGGCTACACCTTC. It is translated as CASSPARLGGEGYTF. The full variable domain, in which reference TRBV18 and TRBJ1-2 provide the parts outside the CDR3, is NAGVMQNPRHLVRRRGQEARLRCSPMKGHSHVYWYRQLPEEGLKFMVYLQKENIIDESGMPKERFSAEFPKEGPSILRIQQVVRGDSAAYFCASSPARLGGEGYTFGSGTRLTVV.

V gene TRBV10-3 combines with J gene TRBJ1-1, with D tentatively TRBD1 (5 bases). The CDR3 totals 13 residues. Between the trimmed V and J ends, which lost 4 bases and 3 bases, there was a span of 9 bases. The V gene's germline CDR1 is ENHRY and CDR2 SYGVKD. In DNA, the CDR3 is TGTGCCATCAGTGTATCAGGGTACACTGAAGCTTTCTTT. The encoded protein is CAISVSGYTEAFF.

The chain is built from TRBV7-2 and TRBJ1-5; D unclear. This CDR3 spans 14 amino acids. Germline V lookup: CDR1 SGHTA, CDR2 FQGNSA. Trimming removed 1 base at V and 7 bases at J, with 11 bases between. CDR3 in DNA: TGTGCCAGCAGCTTAGACTCCTCTCCACAGCCCCAGCATTTT. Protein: CASSLDSSPQPQHF.

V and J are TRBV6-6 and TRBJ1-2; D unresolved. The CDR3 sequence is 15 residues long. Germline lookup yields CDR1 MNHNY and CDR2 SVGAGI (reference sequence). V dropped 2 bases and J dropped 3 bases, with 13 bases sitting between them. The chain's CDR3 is CASSYGSGGDYGYTF. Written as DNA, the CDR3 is TGTGCCAGCAGTTACGGGTCCGGAGGAGACTATGGCTACACCTTC.

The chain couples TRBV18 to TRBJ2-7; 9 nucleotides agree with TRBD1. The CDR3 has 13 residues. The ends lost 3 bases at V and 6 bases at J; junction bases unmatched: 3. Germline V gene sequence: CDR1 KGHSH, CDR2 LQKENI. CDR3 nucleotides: TGTGCCAGCTCACCGGTGGACAGGGGCGAGCAGTACTTC. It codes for CASSPVDRGEQYF.

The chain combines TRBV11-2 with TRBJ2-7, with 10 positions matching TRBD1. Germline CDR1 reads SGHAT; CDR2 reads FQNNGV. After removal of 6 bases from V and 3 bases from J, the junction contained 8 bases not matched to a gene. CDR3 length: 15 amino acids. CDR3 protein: CASSQGQGSFYEQYF. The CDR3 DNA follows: TGTGCCAGCAGTCAGGGACAGGGGTCATTCTACGAGCAGTACTTC.

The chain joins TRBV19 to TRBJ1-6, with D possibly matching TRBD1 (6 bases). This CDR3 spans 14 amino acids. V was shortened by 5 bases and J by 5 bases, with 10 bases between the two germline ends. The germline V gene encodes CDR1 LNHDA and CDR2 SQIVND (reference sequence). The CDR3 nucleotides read TGTGCCAGTAGTTTTGCAGGGGATAATTCACCCCTCCACTTT. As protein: CASSFAGDNSPLHF. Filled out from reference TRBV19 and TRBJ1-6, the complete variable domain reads DGGITQSPKYLFRKEGQNVTLSCEQNLNHDAMYWYRQDPGQGLRLIYYSQIVNDFQKGDIAEGYSVSREKKESFPLTVTSAQKNPTAFYLCASSFAGDNSPLHFGNGTRLTVT.